These 26 T cell receptor beta chains share one sample of origin, sequenced in a study of blood T cell repertoires in COVID-19. Clones were sequenced by immunoSEQ multiplex PCR, and TCRdb holds only the in-frame ones, with some missing. Of 80,000 to 90,000 clones listed, around 85% were seen once; the top ten hold 5.4%. Sequenced material: peripheral blood. Source of these receptors: a man in his sixties with acute or convalescent COVID-19.

The rearrangement uses TRBV29-1 and TRBJ2-6, with D maybe TRBD2 (5 bases). Germline CDR1 reads SQVTM; CDR2 reads ANQGSEA. The CDR3 loop spans 16 amino acids. Trimming took 3 bases from V and 1 from J, leaving 13 bases between them. DNA of the CDR3: TGCAGCGTTGAGTGGACTTCCCATTCTGGGGCCAACGTCCTGACTTTC. Its protein is CSVEWTSHSGANVLTF.

This clone was found once. The chain recombines TRBV5-5 with TRBJ1-2; TRBD1 aligns across 7 bases. With 4 bases clipped from V and 0 bases from J, the junction kept 15 bases outside the gene matches. Germline assignment: CDR1 SGHKS and CDR2 YYEKEE (reference sequence). The CDR3 loop spans 18 amino acids. The CDR3 coding sequence is TGTGCCAGCAGCCGACAGGGACATACTAATCCAGCTAACTATGGCTACACCTTC. This gives the protein CASSRQGHTNPANYGYTF.

The rearrangement joins TRBV12-3 or TRBV12-4 to TRBJ1-1, with 8 nucleotides matching TRBD1. The CDR3 is made up of 11 amino acids. Trimming at V came to 5 bases and at J to 10 bases, leaving 3 bases not matched to a gene. The CDR3 loop is CASSGQGGAFF. CDR3 sequence (DNA): TGTGCCAGCAGTGGACAGGGAGGAGCTTTCTTT.

J is TRBJ2-7 and V is TRBV7-6; a possible D gene is TRBD1 (6 bases). CDR1 is SGHVS and CDR2 is FNYEAQ in the germline V gene. The CDR3 runs to 16 residues. V was cut by 1 base and J by 0 bases, with 13 bases left in between. Written as DNA, the CDR3 is TGTGCCAGCAGCTTAGAATTGGGACACTTCTCCTACGAGCAGTACTTC. This encodes CASSLELGHFSYEQYF.

This clone was seen once. The V call is TRBV24-1, the J call TRBJ1-4; 7 bases are shared with TRBD1. J was trimmed by 6 bases and V by 5 bases; bases with no gene match: 11. Per germline, CDR1 KGHDR and CDR2 SFDVKD. The CDR3 length is 16 residues. The CDR3 DNA sequence: TGTGCCACCAGTGTCCCGAAAGGGACAGACGATGAAAAACTGTTTTTT. Its translation is CATSVPKGTDDEKLFF.

The chain joins TRBV9 to TRBJ2-1; weak D call: TRBD2 (5 bases). V was trimmed by 0 bases and J by 0 bases, leaving 7 bases between them. From germline, CDR1 is SGDLS and CDR2 YYNGEE. This CDR3 has 15 residues. The CDR3 DNA follows: TGTGCCAGCAGCGTAGGGGAGACCTCCTACAATGAGCAGTTCTTC. It is translated as CASSVGETSYNEQFF.

This clone is a singleton in its sample. The V and J genes are TRBV4-2 and TRBJ2-2; possible D gene TRBD1, 5 bases. Germline V gene data show CDR1 as LGHNA and CDR2 as YNFKEQ. The CDR3 spans 15 residues. V lost 7 bases, J lost 3 bases, and 15 bases lay in between. In DNA, the CDR3 is TGTGCCAGCATCCCTCGCGTGGGGCACACCGGGGAGCTGTTTTTT. Residues: CASIPRVGHTGELFF.

The rearrangement uses TRBV18 and TRBJ2-3, with D hard to call. CDR1 KGHSH and CDR2 LQKENI come from the germline V gene. CDR3 length: 15 amino acids. Trimming cost V 5 bases and J 0 bases, with 12 bases left between them. As DNA, the CDR3 is TGTGCCAGCTCAGAGTTCCTAGACAGCACAGATACGCAGTATTTT. This codes for CASSEFLDSTDTQYF.

In its sample, this clone was seen once. V is TRBV7-8 and J is TRBJ1-6; TRBD1 is a possible D gene (5 bases). The CDR3 loop spans 17 amino acids. CDR1 and CDR2 from the germline V gene are SGHVS and FQNEAQ. V was shortened by 1 base and J by 0 bases, with 10 bases between the two germline ends. The CDR3 bases are TGTGCCAGCAGCTTAGTGGGGGGTAGCTCCTATAATTCACCCCTCCACTTT. This sequence encodes CASSLVGGSSYNSPLHF.

The V call is TRBV18, the J call TRBJ2-1; D unclear. The length of the CDR3 is 14 residues. Per germline, CDR1 KGHSH and CDR2 LQKENI. With 4 bases removed from V and 1 base from J, the gap between germline ends came to 8 bases. The CDR3 nucleotides are TGTGCCAGCTCACAGGTCAGGTCCTACAATGAGCAGTTCTTC. Translating gives CASSQVRSYNEQFF.

The rearrangement links TRBV4-3 to TRBJ1-2; 7 bases are shared with TRBD1. The V and J ends lost 3 bases and 4 bases, in that order; junction bases with no gene match: 5. This CDR3 comprises 14 residues. Looked up from germline, CDR1 is LGHNA and CDR2 is YSLEER. The CDR3 is CASSHVGQSYGYTF. In DNA form, the CDR3 reads TGCGCCAGCAGCCATGTGGGACAGTCCTATGGCTACACCTTC.

This clone was observed once. CDR3 in amino acids: CASSQDWSGGGNTEAFF. The CDR3 nucleotides read TGCGCCAGCAGCCAAGATTGGTCAGGAGGAGGGAACACTGAAGCTTTCTTT. The chain joins TRBV4-3 to TRBJ1-1; D remains ambiguous. Germline CDR1 and CDR2: LGHNA and YSLEER. The CDR3 spans 17 residues. The germline V and J ends were trimmed by 0 bases and 1 base, with 15 bases remaining between them.

V and J are TRBV29-1 and TRBJ2-2; 7 nucleotides align to TRBD2. The CDR3 covers 12 residues. Per the germline V gene, CDR1 is SQVTM and CDR2 is ANQGSEA. Trimming took 7 bases from V and 3 from J; bases not matched to a gene: 2. The CDR3 DNA follows: TGCAGCGCCCGGGAGGACACCGGGGAGCTGTTTTTT. Amino acid sequence: CSAREDTGELFF.

This chain uses TRBV30 with TRBJ1-3, with D possibly TRBD1 on 6 matching bases. This CDR3 is 13 amino acids long. The germline V gene encodes CDR1 GTSNPN and CDR2 SVGIG (reference sequence). Trimming removed 8 bases at V and 0 bases at J, with 11 bases between. CDR3 region: CAREQGSGNTIYF. In nucleotides, the CDR3 is TGTGCCCGGGAACAGGGCTCTGGAAACACCATATATTTT.

The chain uses TRBV19 and TRBJ2-5; 7 nucleotides agree with TRBD2. The ends lost 5 bases at V and 7 bases at J; junction bases unmatched: 7. Germline assignment: CDR1 LNHDA and CDR2 SQIVND (reference sequence). The CDR3 is 13 residues long. The CDR3 here is CASSWDPGGTQYF. CDR3 in DNA: TGTGCCAGTAGTTGGGACCCGGGAGGGACCCAGTACTTC.

Here the CDR3 reads CASSPQSWRGSSYNEQFF. CDR3 bases: TGTGCCAGCTCACCTCAGTCGTGGCGGGGGAGCTCCTACAATGAGCAGTTCTTC. The chain is built from TRBV18 and TRBJ2-1; 7 bases align to TRBD2. V was clipped by 3 bases and J by 0 bases; unmatched bases: 11. CDR1 is KGHSH and CDR2 is LQKENI in the germline V gene. The CDR3 contains 18 residues.

For this clone: Distinct nucleotide sequences in the sample also encode this CDR3. This chain links TRBV6-2 or TRBV6-3 with TRBJ1-2, with D possibly matching TRBD1 (6 bases). The CDR3 length is 16 residues. Trimming stripped 0 bases from V and 4 bases from J, with 15 bases between. CDR1 MNHEY and CDR2 SVGEGT come from the germline V gene. The CDR3 region is CASSYSSRGRGYGYTF. The DNA for the CDR3 is TGTGCCAGCAGTTACTCGAGCAGGGGCCGAGGCTATGGCTACACCTTC.

This chain uses TRBV28 with TRBJ2-3, with no clear D. The CDR3 is 12 residues long. From germline, CDR1 is MDHEN and CDR2 SYDVKM. Deletions cut 5 bases from V and 5 bases from J, with 8 bases between. CDR3 residues: CASSPIGDTQYF. In nucleotides, the CDR3 is TGTGCCAGCAGTCCCATCGGAGATACGCAGTATTTT.

V is TRBV9 and J is TRBJ2-3; TRBD1 might be the D (6 bases). From germline, CDR1 is SGDLS and CDR2 YYNGEE. Deletions cut 2 bases from V and 4 bases from J, with 14 bases between. This CDR3 region has 15 residues. The CDR3 bases are TGTGCCAGCAGCGTGGCCCCAAAGGGGGCAGATACGCAGTATTTT. This encodes CASSVAPKGADTQYF.

This clone was seen once. This rearrangement joins TRBV5-4 to TRBJ1-1; D is uncertain. V lost 3 bases and J lost 5, with 11 bases in between. In germline, CDR1 is SGHNT, CDR2 YYREEE (reference sequence). The CDR3 has 13 residues. CDR3 bases: TGTGCCAGCAGCTCCACGGAGATAACTGAAGCTTTCTTT. As protein: CASSSTEITEAFF.

This clone has only one observation. The rearrangement links TRBV5-4 to TRBJ1-1; TRBD1 might be the D (5 bases). Looked up from germline, CDR1 is SGHNT and CDR2 is YYREEE (reference sequence). The V and J ends lost 4 bases and 5 bases respectively, with 18 bases between them. The CDR3 contains 15 residues. This CDR3 is CASSPEEGYSTEAFF. In DNA, the CDR3 is TGTGCCAGCAGCCCCGAGGAGGGGTATTCGACTGAAGCTTTCTTT.

The chain uses TRBV24-1 and TRBJ1-3; D possibly corresponds to TRBD1 (6 bases). The germline gives CDR1 KGHDR, CDR2 SFDVKD. The CDR3 totals 19 residues. Trimming took 4 bases from V and 0 from J, leaving 21 bases between them. CDR3 sequence reads: CATSDLPEDRPSSGNTIYF. Here the CDR3 DNA reads TGTGCCACCAGTGACCTCCCCGAGGACAGACCGTCCTCTGGAAACACCATATATTTT.

This chain links TRBV19 with TRBJ1-6; 7 bases map to TRBD1. Germline trimming cut 2 bases from V and 7 bases from J; bases unmatched to any gene: 11. In germline, CDR1 is LNHDA, CDR2 SQIVND (reference sequence). The CDR3 runs to 17 residues. This chain's CDR3 is CASSITGAFYPNSPLHF. CDR3 coding DNA: TGTGCCAGTAGTATAACAGGGGCCTTCTACCCCAATTCACCCCTCCACTTT.

The J gene is TRBJ1-1, the V gene TRBV6-5; D gene unclear. CDR1 is MNHEY and CDR2 is SVGAGI in the germline V gene. The CDR3 is made up of 13 amino acids. Trimming took off 7 bases at V and 3 bases at J, with 12 bases between the two ends. The CDR3 spells CASNRLRDTEAFF. The CDR3 nucleotides are TGTGCCAGCAATAGACTGAGGGACACTGAAGCTTTCTTT.

The CDR3 sequence: CASSLWEAETQYF. The DNA for the CDR3 is TGTGCCAGCAGCTTGTGGGAGGCGGAGACCCAGTACTTC. The J gene is TRBJ2-5, the V gene TRBV5-4; D might be TRBD2 (6 bases). The CDR3 covers 13 residues. Germline CDR1 is SGHNT and CDR2 is YYREEE (reference sequence). With 1 base removed from V and 5 bases from J, the gap between germline ends came to 9 bases.

The chain uses TRBV2 and TRBJ1-4; 9 bases align to TRBD1. CDR3 length: 13 residues. Germline CDR1 and CDR2: SNHLY and FYNNEI. Trimming took 9 bases from V and 6 from J; bases not matched to a gene: 5. The CDR3 DNA is TGTGCCAGTTCCCGGGACAGGGATGAAAAACTGTTTTTT. It specifies CASSRDRDEKLFF.